A single sample is the source of the 17 T cell receptor beta chains below, sequenced in a study of shared clonotypes between healthy human individuals. Repertoires were generated with immunoSEQ multiplex PCR, while TCRdb's copy carries only in-frame clones and drops some. Here the sample spans hundreds of thousands of clones, 95% to 97% being singletons. Cells designated naive CD8 were CD45RO-negative and were positively selected for CCR7, with terminally differentiated effector memory CD45RA+ cells excluded. The sequenced sample consisted of naive CD8+ T cells sorted from blood. The receptors were sampled from a young man in good health.

The genes are TRBV6-5 and TRBJ2-1; 7 nucleotides agree with TRBD2. The junction had 7 bases not matched to a gene; V was cut back by 2 bases and J by 3 bases. The germline V gene encodes CDR1 MNHEY and CDR2 SVGAGI. CDR3 length: 16 residues. The CDR3 spells CASSYDGGGGYNEQFF. DNA of the CDR3: TGTGCCAGCAGTTACGATGGAGGCGGGGGCTACAATGAGCAGTTCTTC.

The chain employs TRBV5-4 and TRBJ2-1; D is undetermined. This CDR3 comprises 12 residues. Trimming pared 7 bases from V and 6 bases from J, leaving 11 bases between. CDR1 is SGHNT, CDR2 YYREEE, per germline (reference sequence). CDR3 nucleotides: TGTGCCAGCGCCGGAGTCACCAATGAGCAGTTCTTC. Residues: CASAGVTNEQFF. Using reference TRBV5-4 and TRBJ2-1 for the parts outside the CDR3, the full variable domain is ETGVTQSPTHLIKTRGQQVTLRCSSQSGHNTVSWYQQALGQGPQFIFQYYREEENGRGNFPPRFSGLQFPNYSSELNVNALELDDSALYLCASAGVTNEQFFGPGTRLTVL.

The table lists this clone with a count of one. The genes are TRBV28 and TRBJ1-1; D is unclear. Trimming cost V 6 bases and J 5 bases, with 10 bases left between them. The length of the CDR3 is 12 residues. Germline V CDR1 and CDR2: MDHEN, SYDVKM. CDR3 amino acids: CASSRGETEAFF. The CDR3 DNA is TGTGCCAGCAGCCGCGGAGAGACTGAAGCTTTCTTT.

The rearrangement links TRBV5-1 to TRBJ2-7; possible D gene TRBD1, 5 bases. The germline CDR1 and CDR2 sequences are SGHRS and YFSETQ. This CDR3 comprises 14 residues. The germline V and J ends were trimmed by 0 bases and 4 bases, with 11 bases remaining between them. The CDR3 loop is CASSLGTRKYEQYF. The CDR3 DNA is TGCGCCAGCAGCTTGGGGACAAGAAAATACGAGCAGTACTTC.

The V and J genes are TRBV13 and TRBJ2-2; the D is unclear. V gave up 3 bases and J gave up 3 bases, with 2 bases separating them. This CDR3 region has 12 residues. Germline CDR1 is PRHDT and CDR2 is FYEKMQ (reference sequence). CDR3 in amino acids: CASSLYTGELFF. The CDR3 DNA is TGTGCCAGCAGCTTGTACACCGGGGAGCTGTTTTTT. Based on the CDR3 plus reference TRBV13 and TRBJ2-2, the full variable domain is AAGVIQSPRHLIKEKRETATLKCYPIPRHDTVYWYQQGPGQDPQFLISFYEKMQSDKGSIPDRFSAQQFSDYHSELNMSSLELGDSALYFCASSLYTGELFFGEGSRLTVL.

J is TRBJ2-1 and V is TRBV7-9; D remains ambiguous. CDR1 and CDR2 from the germline V gene are SEHNR and FQNEAQ (reference sequence). This CDR3 contains 16 residues. V was cut by 5 bases and J by 0 bases, with 14 bases left in between. CDR3 in amino acids: CASSLIVLSSYNEQFF. The CDR3 bases are TGTGCCAGCAGCCTGATCGTACTCAGCTCCTACAATGAGCAGTTCTTC.

V is TRBV4-3 and J is TRBJ2-3; the match to TRBD2 covers 7 bases. Germline V CDR1 and CDR2: LGHNA, YSLEER. The trim removed 0 bases at V and 2 bases at J, leaving 5 bases unmatched. This CDR3 has 16 residues. CDR3 bases: TGCGCCAGCAGCCAAGATCCTAGCGGAAACACAGATACGCAGTATTTT. Translation gives CASSQDPSGNTDTQYF.

V gene TRBV7-9 combines with J gene TRBJ2-7; 7 nucleotides match TRBD1. V dropped 2 bases and J dropped 5; count of bases not matched to a gene: 6. Germline V gives CDR1 SEHNR, CDR2 FQNEAQ (reference sequence). CDR3 length equals 14 residues. In DNA form, the CDR3 reads TGTGCCAGCAGCTTATCGGACAGGCAAAACGAGCAGTACTTC. It codes for CASSLSDRQNEQYF.

This chain uses TRBV5-1 with TRBJ1-1; TRBD1 is a possible D gene (5 bases). Trimming left V 0 bases short and J 11 bases short, with 17 bases between. Germline lookup yields CDR1 SGHRS and CDR2 YFSETQ. This CDR3 comprises 14 residues. In nucleotides, the CDR3 is TGCGCCAGCAGCTTGGCCCAGGGAGGTATAATGGCTTTCTTT. This gives the protein CASSLAQGGIMAFF.

The chain combines TRBV7-3 with TRBJ2-1; D remains unclear. The CDR3 covers 12 residues. V was shortened by 5 bases and J by 8 bases, with 10 bases between the two germline ends. Germline values: CDR1 SGHTA, CDR2 FQGTGA. The CDR3 DNA sequence: TGTGCCAGCAGCCCTTCTAACCATGAGCAGTTCTTC. Translation gives CASSPSNHEQFF.

The rearrangement joins TRBV29-1 to TRBJ2-7; D possibly corresponds to TRBD1 (5 bases). CDR3 length: 11 amino acids. Germline V gives CDR1 SQVTM, CDR2 ANQGSEA. The germline V and J ends were trimmed by 7 bases and 5 bases, with 12 bases remaining between them. CDR3 sequence reads: CSAGQPNEQYF. The CDR3 coding sequence is TGCAGCGCCGGACAACCCAACGAGCAGTACTTC.

Concerning this clone itself: The identical CDR3 is also encoded by other nucleotide sequences in the sample. The chain recombines TRBV7-3 with TRBJ2-3; D gene uncertain. The CDR3 extends over 14 amino acids. V dropped 2 bases and J dropped 1 base, with 7 bases sitting between them. Germline V lookup: CDR1 SGHTA, CDR2 FQGTGA. CDR3 nucleotides: TGTGCCAGCAGCTTAGGTCAAGGCACAGATACGCAGTATTTT. Encoded protein: CASSLGQGTDTQYF.

The CDR3: CAISGLQETQYF. CDR3 nucleotide sequence: TGTGCCATTTCGGGACTGCAAGAGACCCAGTACTTC. V is TRBV28 and J is TRBJ2-5, with D possibly matching TRBD2 (6 bases). In germline, CDR1 is MDHEN, CDR2 SYDVKM. The V end was cut by 10 bases, the J end by 2 bases, with 11 bases between. CDR3 length equals 12 residues. Drawing the rest from reference TRBV28 and TRBJ2-5, the complete variable domain is DVKVTQSSRYLVKRTGEKVFLECVQDMDHENMFWYRQDPGLGLRLIYFSYDVKMKEKGDIPEGYSVSREKKERFSLILESASTNQTSMYLCAISGLQETQYFGPGTRLLVL.

This rearrangement joins TRBV4-1 to TRBJ1-2; 7 nucleotides align to TRBD1. The CDR3 runs to 17 residues. V shed 0 bases and J 2 bases; nucleotides not matched to a gene: 9. Germline V gene sequence: CDR1 MGHRA, CDR2 YSYEKL. This CDR3 reads CASSQDAGQLSNYGYTF. The CDR3 bases are TGCGCCAGCAGCCAAGATGCGGGACAGCTGTCAAACTATGGCTACACCTTC.

The gene calls are TRBV29-1 and TRBJ1-1; D gene uncertain. V lost 7 bases, J lost 8 bases, and 14 bases lay in between. This CDR3 has 11 residues. Per germline, CDR1 SQVTM and CDR2 ANQGSEA. CDR3 DNA: TGCAGCGAGAAGGCTTCGGGGGAAGCTTTCTTT. This sequence encodes CSEKASGEAFF.

The chain combines TRBV21-1 with TRBJ2-1; no check of the table's D call, TRBD2, against the DNA was made. TRBV21-1 is shown as a pseudogene. CDR3 length: 17 amino acids. CDR3 in DNA: TGTGCCAGCAGCATCCCTGCAGCGGGAGGGTCCTACAATGAGCAGTTCTTC. Its translation: CASSIPAAGGSYNEQFF.

V usage is TRBV2 and J usage is TRBJ2-7, with D possibly being TRBD1 or TRBD2 (5 bases each). Between the trimmed V and J ends, which lost 7 bases and 6 bases, there was a span of 10 bases. Germline V gene sequence: CDR1 SNHLY, CDR2 FYNNEI. The CDR3 length is 11 residues. Here the CDR3 reads CASTGAPEQYF. As DNA, the CDR3 is TGTGCCAGCACCGGGGCTCCCGAGCAGTACTTC.